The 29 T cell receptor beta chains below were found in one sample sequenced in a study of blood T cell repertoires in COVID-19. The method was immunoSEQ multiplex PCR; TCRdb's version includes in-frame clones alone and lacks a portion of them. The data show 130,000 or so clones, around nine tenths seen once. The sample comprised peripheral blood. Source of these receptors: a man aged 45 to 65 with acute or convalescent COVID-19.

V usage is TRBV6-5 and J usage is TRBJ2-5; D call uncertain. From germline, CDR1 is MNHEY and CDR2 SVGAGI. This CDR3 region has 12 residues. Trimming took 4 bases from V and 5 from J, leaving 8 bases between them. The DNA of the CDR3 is TGTGCCAGCAGTTTGGGCTGGGAGACCCAGTACTTC. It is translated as CASSLGWETQYF.

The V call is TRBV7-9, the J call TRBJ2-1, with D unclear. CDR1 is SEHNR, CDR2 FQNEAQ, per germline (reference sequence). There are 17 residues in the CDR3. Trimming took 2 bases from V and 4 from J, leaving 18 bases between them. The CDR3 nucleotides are TGTGCCAGCAGCTTATTCTCCGGGTATGATCTGTACAATGAGCAGTTCTTC. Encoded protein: CASSLFSGYDLYNEQFF.

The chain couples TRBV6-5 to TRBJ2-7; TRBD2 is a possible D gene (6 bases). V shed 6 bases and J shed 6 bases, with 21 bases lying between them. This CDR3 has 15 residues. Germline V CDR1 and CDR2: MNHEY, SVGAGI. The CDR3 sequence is CASSRDPLLAPEQYF. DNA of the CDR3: TGTGCCAGCAGCCGTGACCCTCTACTAGCACCCGAGCAGTACTTC.

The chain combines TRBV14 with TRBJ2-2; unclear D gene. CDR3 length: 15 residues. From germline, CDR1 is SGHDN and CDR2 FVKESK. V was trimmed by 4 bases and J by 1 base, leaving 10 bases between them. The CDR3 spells CASSRHIGNTGELFF. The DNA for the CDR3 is TGTGCCAGCAGCCGACACATAGGGAACACCGGGGAGCTGTTTTTT.

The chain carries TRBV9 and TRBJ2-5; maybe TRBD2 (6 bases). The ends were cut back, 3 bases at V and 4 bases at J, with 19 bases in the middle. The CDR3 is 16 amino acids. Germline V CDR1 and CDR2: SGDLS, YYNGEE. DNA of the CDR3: TGTGCCAGCAGCGCCGCGGGACTCGGGGCAGGAGAGACCCAGTACTTC. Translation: CASSAAGLGAGETQYF.

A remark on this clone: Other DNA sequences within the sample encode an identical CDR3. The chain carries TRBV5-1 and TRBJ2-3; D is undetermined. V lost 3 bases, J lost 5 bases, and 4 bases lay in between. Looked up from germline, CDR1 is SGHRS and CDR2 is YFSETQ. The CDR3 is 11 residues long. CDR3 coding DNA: TGCGCCAGCAGCTCAGGAGATACGCAGTATTTT. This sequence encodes CASSSGDTQYF.

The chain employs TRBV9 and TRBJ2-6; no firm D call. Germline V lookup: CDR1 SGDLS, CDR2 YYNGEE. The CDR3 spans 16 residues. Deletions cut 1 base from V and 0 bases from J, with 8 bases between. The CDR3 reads CASSVTARSGANVLTF. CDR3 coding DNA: TGTGCCAGCAGCGTAACAGCCCGCTCTGGGGCCAACGTCCTGACTTTC.

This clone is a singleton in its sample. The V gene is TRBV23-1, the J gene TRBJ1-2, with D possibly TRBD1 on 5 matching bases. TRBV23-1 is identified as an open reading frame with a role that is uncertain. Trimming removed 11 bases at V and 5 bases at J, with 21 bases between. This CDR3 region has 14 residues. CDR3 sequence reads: CADTAPGTQYGYTF. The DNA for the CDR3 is TGCGCCGACACTGCCCCCGGGACTCAATATGGCTACACCTTC.

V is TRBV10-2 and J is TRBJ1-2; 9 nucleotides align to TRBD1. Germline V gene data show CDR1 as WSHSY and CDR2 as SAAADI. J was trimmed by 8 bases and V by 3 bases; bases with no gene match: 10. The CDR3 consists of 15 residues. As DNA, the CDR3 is TGCGCCAGCAGTGAAGGACAGGGGTCCTTTTGGGGCTACACCTTC. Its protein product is CASSEGQGSFWGYTF.

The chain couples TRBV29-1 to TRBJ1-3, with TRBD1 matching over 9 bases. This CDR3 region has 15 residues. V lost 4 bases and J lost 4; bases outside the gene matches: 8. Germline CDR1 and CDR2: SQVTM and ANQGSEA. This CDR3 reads CSVATQGARGNTIYF. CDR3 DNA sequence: TGCAGCGTTGCTACACAGGGGGCACGGGGAAACACCATATATTTT.

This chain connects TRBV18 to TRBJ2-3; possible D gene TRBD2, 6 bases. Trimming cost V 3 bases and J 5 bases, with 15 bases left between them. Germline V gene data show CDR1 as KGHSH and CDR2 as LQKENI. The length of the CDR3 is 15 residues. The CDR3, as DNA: TGTGCCAGCTCACCGGTAGGCGGGGTAGGAGATACGCAGTATTTT. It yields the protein CASSPVGGVGDTQYF.

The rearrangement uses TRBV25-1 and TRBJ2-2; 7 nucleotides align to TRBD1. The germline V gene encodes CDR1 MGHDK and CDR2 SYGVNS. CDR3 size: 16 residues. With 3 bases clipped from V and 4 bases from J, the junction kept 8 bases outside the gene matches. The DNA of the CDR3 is TGTGCCAGCAGTGATCTTAGACAGGGATCCACCGGGGAGCTGTTTTTT. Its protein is CASSDLRQGSTGELFF.

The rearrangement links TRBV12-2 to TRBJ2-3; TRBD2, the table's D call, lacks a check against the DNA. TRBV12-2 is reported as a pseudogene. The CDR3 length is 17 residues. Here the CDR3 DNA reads TGTGCAAGTCGCTTCCCAATGGCGGGAGTCGGCACAGATACGCAGTATTTT. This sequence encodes CASRFPMAGVGTDTQYF.

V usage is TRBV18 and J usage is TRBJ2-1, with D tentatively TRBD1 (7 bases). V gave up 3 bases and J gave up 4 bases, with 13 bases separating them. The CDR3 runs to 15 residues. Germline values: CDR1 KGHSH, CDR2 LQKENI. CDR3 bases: TGTGCCAGCTCACCTACGGGGGACAGTTACAATGAGCAGTTCTTC. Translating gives CASSPTGDSYNEQFF.

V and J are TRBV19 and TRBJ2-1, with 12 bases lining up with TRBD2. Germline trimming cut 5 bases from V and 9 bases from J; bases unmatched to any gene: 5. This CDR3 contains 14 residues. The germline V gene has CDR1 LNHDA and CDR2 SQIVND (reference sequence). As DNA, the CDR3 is TGTGCCAGTAGTCGACTAGCGGGAGTCCCTGAGCAGTTCTTC. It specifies CASSRLAGVPEQFF.

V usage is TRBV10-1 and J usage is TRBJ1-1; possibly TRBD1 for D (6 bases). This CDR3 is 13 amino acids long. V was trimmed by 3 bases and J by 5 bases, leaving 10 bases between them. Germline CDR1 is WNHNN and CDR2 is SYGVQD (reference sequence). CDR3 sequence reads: CASSEWGLTEAFF. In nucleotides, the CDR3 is TGCGCCAGCAGTGAATGGGGGCTGACTGAAGCTTTCTTT.

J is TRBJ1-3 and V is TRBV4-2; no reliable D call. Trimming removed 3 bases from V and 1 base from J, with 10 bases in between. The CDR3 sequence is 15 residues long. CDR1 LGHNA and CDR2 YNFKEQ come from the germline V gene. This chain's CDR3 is CASSQYSPSGNTIYF. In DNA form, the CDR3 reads TGTGCCAGCAGCCAGTACAGCCCGTCTGGAAACACCATATATTTT.

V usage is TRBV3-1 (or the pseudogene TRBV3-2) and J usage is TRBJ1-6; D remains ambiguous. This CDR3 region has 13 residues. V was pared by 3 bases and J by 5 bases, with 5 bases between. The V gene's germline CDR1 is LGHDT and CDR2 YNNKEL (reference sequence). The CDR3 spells CASSQANNSPLHF. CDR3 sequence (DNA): TGTGCCAGCAGCCAGGCAAATAATTCACCCCTCCACTTT.

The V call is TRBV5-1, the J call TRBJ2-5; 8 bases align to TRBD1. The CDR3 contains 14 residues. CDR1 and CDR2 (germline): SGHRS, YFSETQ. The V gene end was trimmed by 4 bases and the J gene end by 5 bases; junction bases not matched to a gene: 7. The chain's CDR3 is CASSRQGADETQYF. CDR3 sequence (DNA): TGCGCCAGCAGCAGGCAGGGGGCTGACGAGACCCAGTACTTC.

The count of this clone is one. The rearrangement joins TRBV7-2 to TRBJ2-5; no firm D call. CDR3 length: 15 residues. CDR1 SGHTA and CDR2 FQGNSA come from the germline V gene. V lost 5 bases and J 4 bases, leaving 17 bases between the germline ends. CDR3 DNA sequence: TGTGCCAGCAGCGCCGATAACTCACCTCCAGAGACCCAGTACTTC. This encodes CASSADNSPPETQYF.

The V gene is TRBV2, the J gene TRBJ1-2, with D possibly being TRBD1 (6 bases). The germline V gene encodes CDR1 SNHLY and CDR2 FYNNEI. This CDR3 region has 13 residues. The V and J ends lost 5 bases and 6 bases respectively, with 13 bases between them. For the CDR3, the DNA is TGTGCCAGCAGTATAGACAGGAGAGATGGCTACACCTTC. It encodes CASSIDRRDGYTF. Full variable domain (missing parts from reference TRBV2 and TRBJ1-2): EPEVTQTPSHQVTQMGQEVILRCVPISNHLYFYWYRQILGQKVEFLVSFYNNEISEKSEIFDDQFSVERPDGSNFTLKIRSTKLEDSAMYFCASSIDRRDGYTFGSGTRLTVV.

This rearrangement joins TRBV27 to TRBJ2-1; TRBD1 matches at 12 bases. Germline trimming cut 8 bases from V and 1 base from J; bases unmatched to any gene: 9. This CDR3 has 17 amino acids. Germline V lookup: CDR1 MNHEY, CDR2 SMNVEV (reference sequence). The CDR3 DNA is TGTGCCAGCGCTTTGGGGACAGGGGGCCTTTCCTACAATGAGCAGTTCTTC. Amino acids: CASALGTGGLSYNEQFF.

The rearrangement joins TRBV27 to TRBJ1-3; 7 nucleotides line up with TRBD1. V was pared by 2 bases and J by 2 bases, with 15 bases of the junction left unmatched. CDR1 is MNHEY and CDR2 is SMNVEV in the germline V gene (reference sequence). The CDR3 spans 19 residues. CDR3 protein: CASSLHPNPTGATGNTIYF. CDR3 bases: TGTGCCAGCAGTTTACACCCTAATCCTACAGGGGCGACTGGAAACACCATATATTTT.

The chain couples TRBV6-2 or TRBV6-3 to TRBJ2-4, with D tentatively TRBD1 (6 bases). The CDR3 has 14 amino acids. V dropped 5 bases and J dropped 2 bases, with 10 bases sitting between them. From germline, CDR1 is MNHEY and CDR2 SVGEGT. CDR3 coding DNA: TGTGCCAGCAGTCGGACAGTGCCCAAAAACATTCAGTACTTC. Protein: CASSRTVPKNIQYF.

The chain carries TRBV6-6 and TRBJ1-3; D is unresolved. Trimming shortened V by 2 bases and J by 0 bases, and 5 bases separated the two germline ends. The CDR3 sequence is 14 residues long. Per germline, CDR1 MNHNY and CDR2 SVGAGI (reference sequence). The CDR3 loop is CASSYDFSGNTIYF. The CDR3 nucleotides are TGTGCCAGCAGTTACGACTTCTCTGGAAACACCATATATTTT.

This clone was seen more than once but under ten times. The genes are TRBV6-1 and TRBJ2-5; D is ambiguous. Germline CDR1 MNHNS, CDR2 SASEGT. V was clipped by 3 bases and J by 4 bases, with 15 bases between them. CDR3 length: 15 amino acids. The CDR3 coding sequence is TGTGCCAGCAGTGAGTTGTGGGCGCCTACAGAGACCCAGTACTTC. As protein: CASSELWAPTETQYF.

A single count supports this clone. CDR3 in amino acids: CATSRTEGVTEAFF. The CDR3 DNA sequence: TGTGCCACCAGCAGGACCGAGGGGGTTACTGAAGCTTTCTTT. The chain carries TRBV15 and TRBJ1-1; D is possibly TRBD1 (6 bases). Trimming cost V 3 bases and J 5 bases, with 13 bases left between them. The CDR3 has 14 amino acids. Germline V gene lookup returns CDR1 LNHNV and CDR2 YYDKDF (reference sequence).

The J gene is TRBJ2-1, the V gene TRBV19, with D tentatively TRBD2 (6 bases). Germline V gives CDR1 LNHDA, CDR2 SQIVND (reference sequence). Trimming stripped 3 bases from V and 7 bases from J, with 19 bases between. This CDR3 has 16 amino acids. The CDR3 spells CASSILGGSLPNEQFF. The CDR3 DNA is TGTGCCAGTAGTATTTTGGGGGGAAGCCTACCGAATGAGCAGTTCTTC.

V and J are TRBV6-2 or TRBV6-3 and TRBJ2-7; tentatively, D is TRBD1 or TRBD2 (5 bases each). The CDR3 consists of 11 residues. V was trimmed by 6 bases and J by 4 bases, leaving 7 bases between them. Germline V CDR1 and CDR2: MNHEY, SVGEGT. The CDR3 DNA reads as TGTGCCAGCAGCAGGGAGTACGAGCAGTACTTC. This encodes CASSREYEQYF.